This TCR beta chain stems from a study of T-cell memory formation after mild COVID-19. Losses at the gene ends were 2 bases for V and 0 bases for J; bases not matched to a gene: 16. The germline V gene encodes CDR1 MNHNY and CDR2 SVGAGI (reference sequence). CDR3 length equals 21 residues. TCRdb passed the 5' RACE reads through MiXCR, listing each CDR3 protein once. There are fewer than 250,000 distinct CDR3 sequences in the sample; about 18% occur only once, and 2.4% lies in the top ten. The rearrangement uses TRBV6-6 and TRBJ1-6; 7 nucleotides line up with TRBD1. Sequencing was done on a sample of PBMCs or a T cell subset sorted from them (not recorded which). The origin of this receptor is an adult woman who had mild COVID-19 (a few samples of this study predate the infection). Cell type and time point are not known. The CDR3 is CASSYPPRQGDPSSYNSPLHF. DNA for the CDR3: TGTGCCAGCAGTTACCCGCCCCGACAGGGTGATCCGAGCTCCTATAATTCACCCCTCCACTTT.